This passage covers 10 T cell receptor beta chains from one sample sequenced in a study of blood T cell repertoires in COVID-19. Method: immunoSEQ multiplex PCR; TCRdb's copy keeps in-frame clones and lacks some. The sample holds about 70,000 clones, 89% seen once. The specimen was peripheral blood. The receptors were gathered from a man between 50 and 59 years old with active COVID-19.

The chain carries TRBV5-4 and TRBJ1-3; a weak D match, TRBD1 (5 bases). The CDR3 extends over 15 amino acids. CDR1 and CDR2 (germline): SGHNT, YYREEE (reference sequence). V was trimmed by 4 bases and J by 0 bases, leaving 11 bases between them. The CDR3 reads CASSPGLNSGNTIYF. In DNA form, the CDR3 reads TGTGCCAGCAGCCCGGGACTGAACTCTGGAAACACCATATATTTT. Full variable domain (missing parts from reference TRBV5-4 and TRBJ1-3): ETGVTQSPTHLIKTRGQQVTLRCSSQSGHNTVSWYQQALGQGPQFIFQYYREEENGRGNFPPRFSGLQFPNYSSELNVNALELDDSALYLCASSPGLNSGNTIYFGEGSWLTVV.

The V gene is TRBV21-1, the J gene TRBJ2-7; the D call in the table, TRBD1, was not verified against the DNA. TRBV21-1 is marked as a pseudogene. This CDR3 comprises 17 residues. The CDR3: CASSQTTGDPVHYEQYF. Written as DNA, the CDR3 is TGTGCCAGCAGCCAGACGACAGGGGACCCGGTCCACTACGAGCAGTACTTC.

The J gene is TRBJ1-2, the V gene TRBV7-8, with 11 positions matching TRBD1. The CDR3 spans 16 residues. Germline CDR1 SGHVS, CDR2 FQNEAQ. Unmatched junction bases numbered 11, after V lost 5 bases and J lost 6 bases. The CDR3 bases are TGTGCCAGCAGCCGAGCAGCCGGGACAGGGGGTAATGGCTACACCTTC. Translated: CASSRAAGTGGNGYTF.

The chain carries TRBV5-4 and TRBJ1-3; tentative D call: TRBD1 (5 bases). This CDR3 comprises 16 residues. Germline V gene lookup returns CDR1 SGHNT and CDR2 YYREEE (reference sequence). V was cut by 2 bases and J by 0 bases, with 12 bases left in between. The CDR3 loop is CASSFGAGGSGNTIYF. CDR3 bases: TGTGCCAGCAGCTTTGGGGCGGGGGGCTCTGGAAACACCATATATTTT.

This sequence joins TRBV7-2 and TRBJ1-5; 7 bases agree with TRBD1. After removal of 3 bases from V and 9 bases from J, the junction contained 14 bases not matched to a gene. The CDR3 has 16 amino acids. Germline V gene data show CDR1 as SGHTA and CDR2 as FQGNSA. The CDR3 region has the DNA TGTGCCAGCAGCTTCCTTAGCCCCACAGGGGCCAGGCCCCAGCATTTT. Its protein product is CASSFLSPTGARPQHF.

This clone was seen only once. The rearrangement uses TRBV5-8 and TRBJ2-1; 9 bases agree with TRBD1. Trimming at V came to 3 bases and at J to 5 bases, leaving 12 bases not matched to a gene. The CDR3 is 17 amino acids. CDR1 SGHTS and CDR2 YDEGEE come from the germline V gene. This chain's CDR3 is CASSSKIRDRDDNEQFF. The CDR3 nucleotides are TGTGCCAGCAGCTCAAAAATCCGGGACAGGGACGACAATGAGCAGTTCTTC.

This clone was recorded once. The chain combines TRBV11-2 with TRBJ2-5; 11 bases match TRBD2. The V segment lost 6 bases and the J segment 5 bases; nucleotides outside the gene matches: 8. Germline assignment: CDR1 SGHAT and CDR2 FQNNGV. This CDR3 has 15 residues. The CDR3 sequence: CASRYSGGAVETQYF. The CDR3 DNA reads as TGTGCCAGCAGATATAGCGGGGGGGCCGTGGAGACCCAGTACTTC.

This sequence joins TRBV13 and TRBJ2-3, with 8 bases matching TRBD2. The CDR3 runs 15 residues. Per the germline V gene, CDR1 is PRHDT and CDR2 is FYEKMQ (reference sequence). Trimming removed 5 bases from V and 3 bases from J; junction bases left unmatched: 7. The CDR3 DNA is TGTGCCAGCAGCCCCTCACGGGGGGGAACAGATACGCAGTATTTT. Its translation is CASSPSRGGTDTQYF.

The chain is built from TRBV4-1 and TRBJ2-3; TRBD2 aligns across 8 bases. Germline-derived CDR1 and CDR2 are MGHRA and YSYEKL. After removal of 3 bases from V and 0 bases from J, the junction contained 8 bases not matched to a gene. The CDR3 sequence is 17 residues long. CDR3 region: CASSHFPSGSSTDTQYF. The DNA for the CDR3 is TGCGCCAGCAGCCATTTTCCTAGCGGGTCTAGCACAGATACGCAGTATTTT.

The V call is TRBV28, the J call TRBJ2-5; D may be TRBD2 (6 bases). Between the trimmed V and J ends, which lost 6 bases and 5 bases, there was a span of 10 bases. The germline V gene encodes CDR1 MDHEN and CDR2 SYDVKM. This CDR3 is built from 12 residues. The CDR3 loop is CASSTGVETQYF. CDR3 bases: TGTGCCAGCAGCACGGGGGTGGAGACCCAGTACTTC.